This T cell receptor (beta chain) appears in the sequencing data of a study of cytomegalovirus exposure and HLA in healthy donors. The PCR ran on 60 Vbeta and 13 Jbeta primers. Only in-frame clones appear in the TCRdb table, and some are missing; sequencing was by immunoSEQ multiplex PCR. The table has fewer than 150,000 clones, roughly four fifths seen once. Germline CDR1 SGHRS, CDR2 YFSETQ. V lost 4 bases, J lost 3 bases, and 5 bases stayed unmatched. CDR3 size: 14 residues. Study-wide results and limits: For TCR beta chains, V- and J-gene trimming was later linked to a missense DCLRE1C variant. In a later analysis, specific HLA alleles were associated with 15,000 to 20,000 TCR beta sequences at a 0.05 false discovery rate.

Of note for this clone: As yet, its antigen is unknown.

This TCR derives from a woman under 30 in good health and CMV-seronegative. V gene TRBV5-1 combines with J gene TRBJ1-2, with 8 nucleotides matching TRBD1. Sequencing was carried out using PBMCs. The CDR3 DNA reads as TGCGCCAGCAGCCCGCGGACAGGGCACTATGGCTACACCTTC. Its protein is CASSPRTGHYGYTF. The whole variable domain, filled in from reference TRBV5-1 and TRBJ1-2, reads KAGVTQTPRYLIKTRGQQVTLSCSPISGHRSVSWYQQTPGQGLQFLFEYFSETQRNKGNFPGRFSGRQFSNSRSEMNVSTLELGDSALYLCASSPRTGHYGYTFGSGTRLTVV.